This entry concerns a single T cell receptor beta chain. The antigen is unknown. The entry originates in a study of post-analysis software for immune sequencing data. This CDR3 region has 15 residues. Germline V gene lookup returns CDR1 SGHTA and CDR2 FQGNSA. J was trimmed by 8 bases and V by 2 bases; bases with no gene match: 8. Study outcomes and limitations: Controls had lower frequencies than patients of four or five TRBV segments, which included TRBV5-6, TRBV5-1 and TRBV20-1. Multiple sclerosis patients showed significantly lower normalized Chao1 diversity than controls did.

Included in the TCR beta cDNA libraries were unique molecular identifiers. Researchers reported approximately 480,000 cDNA molecules coming from roughly 0.93 to 9.6 million T cells. TCRdb redid the calling of the PCR reads with MiXCR, one entry per CDR3 protein. Of around 700,000 distinct CDR3 sequences in the sample, 55% to 60% were seen once. The sequenced sample was blood. The rearrangement uses TRBV7-2 and TRBJ2-1; TRBD2 matches 8 bases. This clonotype was obtained from a girl aged 2-15 years with multiple sclerosis. The CDR3 loop is CASSLRAGVGDEQFF. CDR3 sequence (DNA): TGTGCCAGCAGCTTACGAGCGGGAGTAGGGGATGAGCAGTTCTTC.